This T cell receptor (beta chain) is from a study of human T cells and chemical hapten exposure. A single record per CDR3 protein comes from TCRdb applying MiXCR to the 5' RACE reads. This table holds about 80,000 distinct CDR3 sequences, 15% to 20% found once. Germline V gene sequence: CDR1 SGHDN, CDR2 FVKESK. The CDR3 contains 18 residues. The V end lost 4 bases, the J end lost 7 bases, and 26 bases lay between the germline ends. In this sample, this clonotype turned up a few times. Unfractionated whole blood served as the source for total RNA extraction. The TCR sequence derives from a female donor in good health. The chain links TRBV14 to TRBJ2-1; D is uncertain. This CDR3 is CASSPPVGTHPIRNEQFF. CDR3 DNA: TGTGCCAGCAGCCCCCCCGTCGGAACTCATCCGATTCGGAATGAGCAGTTCTTC. The whole variable domain, remainder taken from reference TRBV14 and TRBJ2-1, is EAGVTQFPSHSVIEKGQTVTLRCDPISGHDNLYWYRRVMGKEIKFLLHFVKESKQDESGMPNNRFLAERTGGTYSTLKVQPAELEDSGVYFCASSPPVGTHPIRNEQFFGPGTRLTVL.